This T cell receptor (beta chain) was sequenced for a study of T cell responses to AZD1222 COVID-19 vaccine. Per the germline V gene, CDR1 is ENHRY and CDR2 is SYGVKD. The V end was cut by 4 bases, the J end by 0 bases, with 4 bases between. This CDR3 comprises 13 residues. Using immunoSEQ multiplex PCR, the repertoire was profiled, and TCRdb retains in-frame clones only, with some absent. The table has about 140,000 clones, 70% to 90% seen once; the top ten hold approximately 4.5%. Specimen: peripheral blood, collected on day 0 of AZD1222 vaccination. The chain carries TRBV10-3 and TRBJ2-1; D uncertain. The receptor was isolated from an adult in good health. The CDR3 loop is CAISGDSYNEQFF. Written as DNA, the CDR3 is TGTGCCATCAGTGGAGACTCCTACAATGAGCAGTTCTTC.